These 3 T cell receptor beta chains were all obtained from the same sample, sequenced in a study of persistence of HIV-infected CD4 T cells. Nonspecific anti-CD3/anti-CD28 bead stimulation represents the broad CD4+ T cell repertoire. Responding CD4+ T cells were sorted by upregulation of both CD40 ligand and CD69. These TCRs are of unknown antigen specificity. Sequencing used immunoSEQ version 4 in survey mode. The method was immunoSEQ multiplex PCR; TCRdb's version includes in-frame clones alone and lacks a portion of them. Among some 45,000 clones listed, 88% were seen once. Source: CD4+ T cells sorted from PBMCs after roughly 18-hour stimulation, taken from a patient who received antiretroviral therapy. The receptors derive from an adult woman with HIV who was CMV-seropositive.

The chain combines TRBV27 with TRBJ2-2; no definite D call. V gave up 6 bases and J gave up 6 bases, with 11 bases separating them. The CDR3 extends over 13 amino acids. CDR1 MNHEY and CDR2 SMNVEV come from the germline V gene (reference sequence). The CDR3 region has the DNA TGTGCCAGCAGGCAGGTTTTCCCCGGGGAGCTGTTTTTT. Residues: CASRQVFPGELFF.

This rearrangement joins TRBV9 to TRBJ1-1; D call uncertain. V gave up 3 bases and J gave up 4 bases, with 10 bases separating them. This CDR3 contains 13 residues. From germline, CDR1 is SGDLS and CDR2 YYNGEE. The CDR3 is CASSAGLTTEAFF. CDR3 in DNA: TGTGCCAGCAGCGCGGGCCTTACCACTGAAGCTTTCTTT.

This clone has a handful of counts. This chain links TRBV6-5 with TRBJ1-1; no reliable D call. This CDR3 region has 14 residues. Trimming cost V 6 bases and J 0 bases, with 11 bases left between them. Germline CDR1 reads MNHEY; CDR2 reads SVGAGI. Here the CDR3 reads CASRRGRMNTEAFF. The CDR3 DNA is TGTGCCAGCAGAAGAGGACGGATGAACACTGAAGCTTTCTTT.